A single sample gave rise to the 5 T cell receptor beta chains below, sequenced in a study of blood T cell repertoires in COVID-19. The protocol was immunoSEQ multiplex PCR, while the TCRdb copy is restricted to in-frame clones and leaves out a portion. The sample records 300,000 to 400,000 clones, around 86% being singletons. Source material: peripheral blood. Every receptor here comes from a human donor in a cohort sampled during active COVID-19.

The rearrangement uses TRBV4-1 and TRBJ1-6, with a weak D call TRBD1 (5 bases). Germline-derived CDR1 and CDR2 are MGHRA and YSYEKL. The CDR3 spans 13 residues. Between the trimmed V and J ends, which lost 3 bases and 7 bases, there was a span of 7 bases. The CDR3 coding sequence is TGCGCCAGCAGCCATGGGGCGAATTCACCCCTCCACTTT. Encoded protein: CASSHGANSPLHF.

This clone was counted a single time. The chain couples TRBV5-1 to TRBJ2-7, with a tentative D call TRBD1 (6 bases). The length of the CDR3 is 15 residues. Trimming removed 0 bases at V and 6 bases at J, with 16 bases between. The germline CDR1 and CDR2 sequences are SGHRS and YFSETQ. CDR3 loop: CASSLAGAGEIEQYF. The CDR3 DNA sequence: TGCGCCAGCAGCTTGGCCGGCGCAGGGGAGATCGAGCAGTACTTC.

V and J are TRBV5-6 and TRBJ2-3, with 8 positions matching TRBD2. The CDR3 sequence is 16 residues long. Germline V lookup: CDR1 SGHDT, CDR2 YYEEEE. V was clipped by 6 bases and J by 1 base; unmatched bases: 10. CDR3 sequence: CASTDLGRDRTDTQYF. CDR3 nucleotide sequence: TGTGCCAGCACCGACCTCGGGAGGGACCGCACAGATACGCAGTATTTT. The full variable domain, its missing parts supplied by reference TRBV5-6 and TRBJ2-3, is DAGVTQSPTHLIKTRGQQVTLRCSPKSGHDTVSWYQQALGQGPQFIFQYYEEEERQRGNFPDRFSGHQFPNYSSELNVNALLLGDSALYLCASTDLGRDRTDTQYFGPGTRLTVL.

In its sample, this clone was seen once. The rearrangement joins TRBV6-5 to TRBJ1-6, with a possible D match to TRBD1 (5 bases). CDR1 and CDR2 from the germline V gene are MNHEY and SVGAGI. The CDR3 is made up of 15 amino acids. V dropped 7 bases and J dropped 6 bases, with 16 bases sitting between them. For the CDR3, the DNA is TGTGCCAGCATCACTGGGAGGGACTTTAATTCACCCCTCCACTTT. It translates to CASITGRDFNSPLHF.

The V and J genes are TRBV4-1 and TRBJ2-1, with D possibly being TRBD1 (5 bases). The V gene's germline CDR1 is MGHRA and CDR2 YSYEKL. V gave up 5 bases and J gave up 7 bases, with 15 bases separating them. This CDR3 has 14 residues. The CDR3 DNA is TGCGCCAGCAGCTTGGGGCGGACGCAGAATGAGCAGTTCTTC. Its translation is CASSLGRTQNEQFF.